This is a list of T cell receptor beta chains from one sample in a study of T cell responses to AZD1222 COVID-19 vaccine. Measured with immunoSEQ multiplex PCR; TCRdb has only the in-frame clones, and not every one. Here the sample spans around 130,000 clones, around 90% being singletons. This sample comprised peripheral blood, obtained 28 days after the second AZD1222 dose. These receptor sequences come from an adult who received the AZD1222 COVID-19 vaccine. The CDR3 runs from the conserved cysteine through the conserved F or W. A D gene is named only where the DNA matches it firmly. Clone size, where shown, is once, few, many, or a class for clones that have expanded.

NA	TRBV20-1	NA	TRBJ2-3	CSARFADTQYF	TGCAGTGCTAGGTTCGCAGATACGCAGTATTTT
once	TRBV10-3	NA	TRBJ2-2	CAIQSVGEELFF	TGTGCCATCCAGTCGGTTGGGGAGGAGCTGTTTTTT
NA	TRBV4-2	NA	TRBJ2-7	CASSQLSDTYEQYF	TGTGCCAGCAGCCAATTGTCCGATACCTACGAGCAGTACTTC
NA	TRBV5-8	NA	TRBJ1-5	CASRAWVNQPQHF	TGTGCCAGCCGAGCTTGGGTGAATCAGCCCCAGCATTTT
few	TRBV5-6	TRBD2	TRBJ2-1	CASSLWWTSAYEQFF	TGTGCCAGCAGCTTGTGGTGGACTAGCGCCTATGAGCAGTTCTTC
NA	TRBV4-1	NA	TRBJ1-3	CASSQLETSGNTIYF	TGCGCCAGCAGCCAACTCGAGACAAGTGGAAACACCATATATTTT
NA	TRBV15	NA	TRBJ1-1	CATSRGRGNTEAFF	TGTGCCACCAGCAGAGGCAGGGGAAACACTGAAGCTTTCTTT
NA	TRBV28	NA	TRBJ1-2	CACLQPNYGYTF	TGTGCCTGTTTACAGCCCAACTATGGCTACACCTTC
NA	TRBV11-2	TRBD1	TRBJ2-2	CASSLARDSANTGELFF	TGTGCCAGCAGCTTAGCCCGGGACAGCGCGAACACCGGGGAGCTGTTTTTT
NA	TRBV24-1	NA	TRBJ2-1	CATSDLRAYEQFF	TGTGCCACCAGTGATTTGCGGGCCTATGAGCAGTTCTTC
NA	TRBV7-2	NA	TRBJ2-7	CASSPEGPPSPYEQYF	TGTGCCAGCAGCCCCGAGGGGCCACCATCCCCCTACGAGCAGTACTTC
once	TRBV6-4	NA	TRBJ2-5	CASSPMPQETQYF	TGTGCCAGCAGCCCGATGCCTCAAGAGACCCAGTACTTC
NA	TRBV7-8	NA	TRBJ1-5	CASSLYGSLGGYGNQPQHF	TGTGCCAGCAGCTTATACGGGTCTCTAGGGGGGTATGGCAATCAGCCCCAGCATTTT
NA	TRBV27	NA	TRBJ2-7	CASSLTRTTPSYEQYF	TGTGCCAGCAGTTTAACCCGAACGACACCCTCCTACGAGCAGTACTTC
NA	TRBV29-1	NA	TRBJ2-2	CTVAGTGELFF	TGCACCGTCGCGGGCACCGGGGAGCTGTTTTTT
NA	TRBV24-1	NA	TRBJ1-2	CATSDFGQPTRSGYTF	TGTGCCACCAGTGATTTTGGACAGCCGACGAGGTCTGGCTACACCTTC
NA	TRBV6-4	TRBD1	TRBJ1-1	CASREDRGGTEAFF	TGTGCCAGCAGGGAGGACAGGGGTGGCACTGAAGCTTTCTTT
NA	TRBV2	TRBD2	TRBJ2-3	CASSVRLADTDTQYF	TGTGCCAGCAGTGTGAGGCTAGCGGATACAGATACGCAGTATTTT
NA	TRBV30	TRBD1	TRBJ2-7	CAWSLGDRGYEQYF	TGTGCCTGGAGTCTAGGGGACAGGGGCTACGAGCAGTACTTC
NA	TRBV7-3	NA	TRBJ2-2	CASSRNLASGELFF	TGTGCCAGCAGCCGAAACCTAGCGTCCGGGGAGCTGTTTTTT
NA	TRBV4-1	NA	TRBJ2-4	CASSQVWGSAKNIQYF	TGCGCCAGCAGCCAAGTATGGGGTTCTGCCAAAAACATTCAGTACTTC
NA	TRBV7-2	TRBD1	TRBJ1-2	CATSDRGYGYTF	TGTGCCACCTCGGACAGGGGCTATGGCTACACCTTC
NA	TRBV29-1	NA	TRBJ2-5	CSGLSGGETQYF	TGCAGCGGACTTTCCGGAGGGGAGACCCAGTACTTC